This TCR beta chain was recovered during a study of PD-L1 blockade in urothelial cancer (dated 2017 in TCRdb). About the full investigation: All patients started therapy in the mid-2010s and received atezolizumab 1,200 mg intravenously every 3 weeks. Twenty-five of 29 patients were identified as males with urothelial cancer of bladder origin, and a prior smoking history was reported by 18 of 29 patients. An ECOG performance status of 0 or 1 was recorded for the patients, and 0 to 3 prior chemotherapy regimens had been received by the patients. Blood samples were analyzed at two time points: 3 weeks after treatment start (second dose) and 6 weeks after treatment start. Blood samples yielded a median of 141,255 T cells and more than 80,000 unique TCRs, with median clonality roughly 0.084. The study was an exploratory multi-omic analysis of somatic, immune and clinical correlates of response to PD-L1 blockade with atezolizumab in urothelial cancer. TCR sequencing covered pretreatment tumor samples and matched, serially collected peripheral blood taken before and after atezolizumab treatment. Durable clinical benefit was defined as progression-free survival longer than 6 months, and TCR features were also tested against progression-free and overall survival. In the same patients, whole exome sequencing and RNA sequencing of pretreatment tumors were performed in addition to TCR sequencing. Some ten patients reached durable clinical benefit, while fewer than 25 patients did not. Pretreatment blood TCR-seq was available for 30 or so patients, at least one posttreatment blood collection was obtained for approximately 25 patients, and tumor TCR-seq was available for approximately 25 patients. Broader findings and caveats from the paper: Because the sample size was small (n ≈ 29) and many of the analyses were exploratory, the results are meant to be hypothesis-generating. Improved progression-free and overall survival was associated with having pretreatment peripheral blood TCR clonality below the median. Among patients with durable benefit, tumor-associated TCR clones showed greater expansion in peripheral blood 3 weeks after treatment started (n = 22, p = 0.022).

This clone was detected ten times or more. Its antigen has not been determined. Base qualities were left out, and no much larger clone turns up one base away. The time point label of this sample denotes: pretreatment peripheral blood. A cohort of about 27 patients with locally advanced or metastatic urothelial carcinoma, treated at Memorial Sloan Kettering on a trial protocol, was included. Peripheral blood mononuclear cells were collected pretreatment and during treatment, with between 1 and 8 total time points obtained per patient. The Qiagen DNeasy Blood extraction kit was used to purify genomic DNA from total PBMCs and tumor samples. PBMCs were collected pretreatment and during treatment and were isolated and stored as previously described. To estimate absolute template abundance from read counts, synthetic TCR analog templates were spiked into each PCR. TCRbeta CDR3 regions were amplified from genomic DNA with bias-controlled V and J gene primers using the immunoSEQ assay. Sequencing of rearranged TCRbeta segments was performed at approximately 20X coverage. Turning to the authors' computational methods: Sequencing errors were corrected by clustering, and CDR3s were annotated against IMGT so that V, D and J genes could be assigned. Out-of-frame and stop-codon sequences were excluded, and only productive TCRbeta rearrangements were used in downstream analyses. Clonality was computed as one minus Shannon entropy normalized by the log of the number of unique productive sequences. Clones differing between time points or between blood and tumor were identified using Fisher's exact test with Benjamini-Hochberg correction, with an adjusted p below 0.01 applied as the threshold. Sourced from immuneACCESS, this table was stored by TCRdb with only in-frame sequences that have V and J called. A share of the clones is absent; for the studies checked, an unresolved V gene accounts for under half, and the remainder has no known explanation. V, J and clone size reflect that table, while D and trimming were determined from the DNA. This sample holds fewer than 100,000 clones; around four fifths were observed only once. Jointly, the top ten make up roughly 7.3% of the sample.

The germline V gene sets CDR1 to SNHLY and CDR2 to FYNNEI. The cysteine opens and the phenylalanine closes a CDR3 of 17 amino acids. CDR3 DNA only is kept here, 51 bases in frame from base 1. Germline trimming: 7 bases from V, 4 bases from J; junction bases outside gene matches: 16. The specimen comprised PBMCs, sampled around atezolizumab (anti-PD-L1) treatment. The TCR sequence derives from a man in his forties with urothelial cancer. The V gene is TRBV2 and the J gene is TRBJ1-2; a stretch of 9 junction bases matches TRBD1. CDR3 region: CASTRSIRDRAVYGYTF. DNA sequence: TGTGCCAGCACCCGATCGATACGGGACAGGGCGGTCTATGGCTACACCTTC.